This T cell receptor (beta chain) was recorded in a study of cytomegalovirus exposure and HLA in healthy donors. Study-wide results and limits: CMV serostatus stood as the only immune exposure information on hand. The authors excluded some V segments, including TRBV6-2 and TRBV6-3, as indistinguishable. Evidence from a later analysis indicated that most CMV-associated TCR beta chains looked HLA-restricted.

Use of 60 Vbeta and 13 Jbeta primers characterized the PCR. Clones were sequenced by immunoSEQ multiplex PCR, and TCRdb holds only the in-frame ones, with some missing. Found here are roughly 170,000 clones, roughly 80% of them singletons; the top ten hold over 2.5%. This CDR3 is built from 15 residues. The germline gives CDR1 KGHSH, CDR2 LQKENI. Losses at the gene ends were 1 base for V and 0 bases for J; bases not matched to a gene: 1. At the time of sampling, donors were nominally healthy, though unrecorded immune exposures were likely. Of note for this clone: Its antigen is unidentified. Other DNA sequences in this sample translate to the same CDR3.

The clonotype comes from a female donor in good health and CMV-seronegative. Input material: PBMCs. The chain uses TRBV18 and TRBJ1-1; 8 positions match TRBD1. The CDR3 sequence: CASSPQGQVNTEAFF. The CDR3 coding sequence is TGTGCCAGCTCACCACAGGGACAGGTGAACACTGAAGCTTTCTTT.